These 10 T cell receptor beta chains were sequenced from one sample in a study of shared clonotypes between healthy human individuals. Naivety among CD8 cells was defined by CD45RO negativity and positive CCR7 selection, thereby excluding terminally differentiated effector memory CD45RA+ cells. This table comes from immunoSEQ multiplex PCR, and its TCRdb copy is limited to in-frame clones, with some not included. The table records about 2.1 million clones, 85% to 95% of them present only once. The sample consisted of naive CD8+ T cells from PBMCs. The origin of the receptors is a man aged 18 to 30 in good health. Some clones in this sample may be carry-over from other donors' samples.

V and J are TRBV10-3 and TRBJ2-4; D gene unclear. The CDR3 spans 15 residues. V lost 4 bases, J lost 0 bases, and 10 bases lay in between. Germline-derived CDR1 and CDR2 are ENHRY and SYGVKD. CDR3 protein: CAISVWALAKNIQYF. The CDR3 coding sequence is TGTGCCATCAGTGTGTGGGCTCTAGCCAAAAACATTCAGTACTTC.

The chain employs TRBV7-9 and TRBJ2-5; D possibly corresponds to TRBD2 (7 bases). Germline loops: CDR1 SEHNR, CDR2 FQNEAQ (reference sequence). CDR3 size: 12 residues. V shed 7 bases and J shed 5 bases, with 11 bases lying between them. In nucleotides, the CDR3 is TGTGCCAGCATCGAGGGGGGGGAGACCCAGTACTTC. The encoded protein is CASIEGGETQYF.

V is TRBV28 and J is TRBJ2-7; TRBD1 matches 10 bases. CDR3 length: 16 amino acids. CDR1 and CDR2 from the germline V gene are MDHEN and SYDVKM. Unmatched junction bases numbered 7, after V lost 3 bases and J lost 2 bases. The CDR3 is CASSLGTGVTAYEQYF. In DNA, the CDR3 is TGTGCCAGCAGTTTGGGGACAGGGGTGACGGCCTACGAGCAGTACTTC.

The chain joins TRBV13 to TRBJ1-2; D gene unclear. The CDR3 covers 14 residues. V gave up 3 bases and J gave up 0 bases, with 8 bases separating them. Germline CDR1 PRHDT, CDR2 FYEKMQ (reference sequence). The CDR3 DNA is TGTGCCAGCAGCTTCGACCCAGCTAACTATGGCTACACCTTC. Translated, it gives CASSFDPANYGYTF.

The V gene is TRBV27, the J gene TRBJ1-1; D gene ambiguous. CDR1 is MNHEY and CDR2 is SMNVEV in the germline V gene (reference sequence). This CDR3 spans 15 amino acids. V was clipped by 2 bases and J by 0 bases, with 10 bases between them. The DNA of the CDR3 is TGTGCCAGCAGTTTAATCAGGAGCATGAACACTGAAGCTTTCTTT. This codes for CASSLIRSMNTEAFF.

The DNA for the CDR3 is TGTGCAAGTCGCTATGGGACTCCCGATGGGGAGCAGTACTTC. Its protein product is CASRYGTPDGEQYF. V and J are TRBV12-2 and TRBJ2-7; TRBD2, the D gene given by the table, was not confirmed from the DNA. TRBV12-2 is annotated as a pseudogene. CDR3 size: 14 residues.

This clone is a singleton in its sample. The rearrangement links TRBV7-9 to TRBJ2-3; TRBD2 aligns across 7 bases. The germline gives CDR1 SEHNR, CDR2 FQNEAQ (reference sequence). This CDR3 is 17 amino acids long. V shed 4 bases and J 6 bases; nucleotides not matched to a gene: 16. Here the CDR3 reads CASSSPGGSLGDDTQYF. The CDR3, as DNA: TGTGCCAGCAGCTCCCCGGGGGGATCGTTGGGCGACGATACGCAGTATTTT.

This clone was recorded once. The chain employs TRBV27 and TRBJ2-2; D call uncertain. This CDR3 has 14 residues. Trimming cost V 0 bases and J 3 bases, with 5 bases left between them. Per germline, CDR1 MNHEY and CDR2 SMNVEV (reference sequence). CDR3 sequence (DNA): TGTGCCAGCAGTTTATCTGTAGACACCGGGGAGCTGTTTTTT. Translation: CASSLSVDTGELFF.

The chain links TRBV5-6 to TRBJ2-5, with D tentatively TRBD2 (6 bases). Germline CDR1 SGHDT, CDR2 YYEEEE. CDR3 length equals 13 residues. V shed 0 bases and J shed 3 bases, with 6 bases lying between them. The CDR3 DNA reads as TGTGCCAGCAGCTTGGCTAGCGAAGAGACCCAGTACTTC. As protein: CASSLASEETQYF.

V gene TRBV7-6 combines with J gene TRBJ2-2, with D tentatively TRBD1 (5 bases). Trimming pared 1 base from V and 7 bases from J, leaving 13 bases between. This CDR3 has 15 amino acids. Per the germline V gene, CDR1 is SGHVS and CDR2 is FNYEAQ. CDR3 loop: CASSLGTQAIGELFF. The CDR3 DNA is TGTGCCAGCAGCTTAGGGACACAGGCGATCGGGGAGCTGTTTTTT.